The rows below give T cell receptor beta chains drawn from one sample of a study of response to subunit inactivated influenza vaccine. TCRdb processed the RT-PCR reads anew with MiXCR; each CDR3 protein has one entry. The sample records fewer than 550,000 distinct CDR3 sequences, 25% being singletons. The input for sequencing was CD4+ T cells sorted from PBMCs, taken 4 to 6 days after vaccination. These receptors were collected from a man aged 50 to 60 who received an inactivated influenza vaccine. The CDR3 runs from the conserved cysteine through the conserved F or W. A D gene is named only where the DNA matches it firmly. Some rows have no size entry. The others give once, few or many, or a class for an expanded clone.

d_gene,j_gene,v_gene,abundance,CDR3nt,CDR3aa
TRBD2,TRBJ2-1,TRBV13,once,TGTGCCAGCAGCACCACCGGGAGGGCCCACAATGAGCAGTTCTTC,CASSTTGRAHNEQFF
TRBD2,TRBJ2-1,TRBV5-4,.,TGTGCCAGCAGCCAAAGCGGGAGCGCCTACAATGAGCAGTTCTTC,CASSQSGSAYNEQFF
.,TRBJ2-1,TRBV20-1,.,TGCAGTGCTAGGGCGGGGAGCTCCTACAATGAGCAGTTCTTC,CSARAGSSYNEQFF
.,TRBJ2-2,TRBV7-9,.,TGTGCCAGCAGGAGGGAGGAGGGCCTTACCGGGGAGCTGTTTTTT,CASRREEGLTGELFF
.,TRBJ1-1,TRBV20-1,few,TGCAGTGCTAGAGGGGTTTTGGAGGGGCAAAGAACTGAAGCTTTCTTT,CSARGVLEGQRTEAFF
TRBD2,TRBJ2-7,TRBV6-2/TRBV6-3,few,TGTGCCAGCACCGACCTAACGACTAGCGGCTACGAGCAGTACTTC,CASTDLTTSGYEQYF
.,TRBJ2-1,TRBV29-1,.,TGCAGCGTCCGGTGGAGCTCCTACAATGAGCAGTTCTTC,CSVRWSSYNEQFF
TRBD1,TRBJ1-1,TRBV6-1,.,TGTGCCAGCAGGGACAGGGATGACACTGAAGCTTTCTTT,CASRDRDDTEAFF
TRBD1,TRBJ2-7,TRBV5-1,few,TGCGCCAGCAGCCCTACCTTCCGGGACAGGGGTATGTACGAGCAGTACTTC,CASSPTFRDRGMYEQYF
.,TRBJ1-6,TRBV20-1,few,TGCAGTGCTAGAGTTTTGACAGCTCCATCCCTCCACTTT,CSARVLTAPSLHF
.,TRBJ2-3,TRBV7-9,.,TGTGCCAGCAGGCCTGGGACGTCCGATACGCAGTATTTT,CASRPGTSDTQYF
.,TRBJ2-7,TRBV10-3,.,TGTGCCATCAGTGAACCTTCGGGACGGGCCTACGAGCAGTACTTC,CAISEPSGRAYEQYF
.,TRBJ2-1,TRBV29-1,few,TGCAGCGTTGCACACAGACAGATTAACAATGAGCAGTTCTTC,CSVAHRQINNEQFF
.,TRBJ2-1,TRBV27,.,TGTGCCAGCAGTTGGACGTCTGGACTGGAGCAGTTCTTC,CASSWTSGLEQFF
.,TRBJ1-5,TRBV9,.,TGTGCCAGCAGCGTAAGCACCGACAATCAGCCCCAGCATTTT,CASSVSTDNQPQHF
.,TRBJ1-1,TRBV29-1,few,TGCAGCGTTCGACCCCCCCTTAACACTGAAGCTTTCTTT,CSVRPPLNTEAFF
.,TRBJ1-4,TRBV28,.,TGTGCCAGCAGCCCCCGGGATAGGGGGGATGAAAAACTGTTTTTT,CASSPRDRGDEKLFF
TRBD2,TRBJ2-3,TRBV29-1,many,TGCAGCGGCCTCCTAGCGGGAGGGCCGTCAGATACGCAGTATTTT,CSGLLAGGPSDTQYF
.,TRBJ1-3,TRBV12-3/TRBV12-4,few,TGTGCCAGCAGTTCACCCAGGAACTCTGGAAACACCATATATTTT,CASSSPRNSGNTIYF
TRBD1,TRBJ1-1,TRBV20-1,.,TGCAGTGCTAGAACCGGGACAGCGACTTTCTTT,CSARTGTATFF
TRBD2,TRBJ2-1,TRBV5-1,.,TGCGCCAGCGCGACTAGCGGGCCCGACAATGAGCAGTTCTTC,CASATSGPDNEQFF
TRBD2,TRBJ2-3,TRBV7-9,few,TGTGCCAGCAGCTTAGAGGGGACTATCGGCACAGATACGCAGTATTTT,CASSLEGTIGTDTQYF
TRBD1,TRBJ2-5,TRBV12-3/TRBV12-4,.,TGTGCCAGCAGTACGACAGGGGCAAGGGAGACCCAGTACTTC,CASSTTGARETQYF